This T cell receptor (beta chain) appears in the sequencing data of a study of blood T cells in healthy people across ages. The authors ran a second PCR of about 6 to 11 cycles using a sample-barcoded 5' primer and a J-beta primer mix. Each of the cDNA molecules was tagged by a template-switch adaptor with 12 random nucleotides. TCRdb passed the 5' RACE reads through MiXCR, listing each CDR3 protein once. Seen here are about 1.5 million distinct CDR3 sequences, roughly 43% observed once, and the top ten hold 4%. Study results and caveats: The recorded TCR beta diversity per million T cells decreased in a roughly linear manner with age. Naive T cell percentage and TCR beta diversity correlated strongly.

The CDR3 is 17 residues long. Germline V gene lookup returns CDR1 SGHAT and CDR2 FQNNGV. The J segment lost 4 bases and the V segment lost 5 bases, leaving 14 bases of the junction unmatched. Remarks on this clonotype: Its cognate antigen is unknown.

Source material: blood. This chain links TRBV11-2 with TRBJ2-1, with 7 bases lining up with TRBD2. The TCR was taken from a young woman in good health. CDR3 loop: CASSPPFWEGQYNEQFF. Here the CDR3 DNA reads TGTGCCAGCAGCCCCCCTTTCTGGGAGGGCCAATACAATGAGCAGTTCTTC.